Presented here are 3 T cell receptor beta chains from one specimen sequenced in a study of T-cell memory formation after mild COVID-19. TCRdb redid the calling of the 5' RACE reads with MiXCR, one entry per CDR3 protein. The data contain roughly 350,000 distinct CDR3 sequences, 21% of them singletons. Sequencing was performed on PBMCs or a T cell subset sorted from them (not recorded which). Source of these receptors: an adult woman who had mild COVID-19 (a few samples of this study predate the infection). Cell type and time point are not known.

The sample holds many counts of this clonotype. This rearrangement joins TRBV5-1 to TRBJ2-5; D not resolved. CDR1 and CDR2 from the germline V gene are SGHRS and YFSETQ. V gave up 0 bases and J gave up 2 bases, with 17 bases separating them. This CDR3 has 17 residues. In DNA form, the CDR3 reads TGCGCCAGCAGCTTGGGCGTGTTGTTAGCCGAACAAGAGACCCAGTACTTC. Translating it yields CASSLGVLLAEQETQYF.

This clonotype showed up just a few times. V and J are TRBV7-2 and TRBJ2-3; TRBD2 agrees at 8 bases. The CDR3 spans 16 residues. V was pared by 1 base and J by 6 bases, with 9 bases of the junction left unmatched. In germline, CDR1 is SGHTA, CDR2 FQGNSA. The CDR3 loop reads CASSLVRGGPEDTQYF. The CDR3 nucleotides are TGTGCCAGCAGCTTAGTACGCGGGGGGCCCGAGGATACGCAGTATTTT.

The DNA for the CDR3 is TGTGCCAGCAGTGGACAGGGCGGAATGAACACCGGGGAGCTGTTTTTT. Its translation is CASSGQGGMNTGELFF. The V and J genes are TRBV2 and TRBJ2-2, with 7 nucleotides matching TRBD1. The CDR3 runs to 16 residues. Trimming at V came to 4 bases and at J to 1 base, leaving 6 bases not matched to a gene. The germline CDR1 and CDR2 sequences are SNHLY and FYNNEI.